A single sample gave rise to the 21 T cell receptor beta chains below, sequenced in a study of somatic mutations in cytotoxic T cells in rheumatoid arthritis. Sequencing used immunoSEQ multiplex PCR; TCRdb keeps in-frame clones, though not all of them. The sample holds about 11,000 clones, roughly 74% seen once. Sample: CD8+ T cells sorted from blood. The origin of the receptors is a woman between 40 and 50 years old in good health.

V gene TRBV28 combines with J gene TRBJ2-7; TRBD1 agrees at 7 bases. The CDR3 sequence is 15 residues long. In germline, CDR1 is MDHEN, CDR2 SYDVKM. With V trimmed by 3 bases and J by 1 base, 6 bases remained unmatched. The CDR3 DNA is TGTGCCAGCAGTTTCTGGCAGGGGGTTTCCTACGAGCAGTACTTC. It translates to CASSFWQGVSYEQYF.

The rearrangement links TRBV29-1 to TRBJ1-5; TRBD1 matches at 7 bases. This CDR3 has 13 residues. Germline V gives CDR1 SQVTM, CDR2 ANQGSEA. CDR3 nucleotide sequence: TGCAGTGTTCGAACAGGGGATAATCAGCCCCAGCATTTT. Its translation: CSVRTGDNQPQHF. The full variable domain, rest sourced from reference TRBV29-1 and TRBJ1-5, is SAVISQKPSRDICQRGTSLTIQCQVDSQVTMMFWYRQQPGQSLTLIATANQGSEATYESGFVIDKFPISRPNLTFSTLTVSNMSPEDSSIYLCSVRTGDNQPQHFGDGTRLSIL.

J is TRBJ2-1 and V is TRBV6-5; tentative D call: TRBD2 (6 bases). Germline values: CDR1 MNHEY, CDR2 SVGAGI. The CDR3 is made up of 14 amino acids. Trimming stripped 8 bases from V and 0 bases from J, with 11 bases between. The CDR3 sequence is CASGAGSSYNEQFF. DNA for the CDR3: TGTGCCAGCGGGGCGGGGAGCTCCTACAATGAGCAGTTCTTC.

V is TRBV6-5 and J is TRBJ2-5; TRBD1 matches 8 bases. CDR3 length: 15 residues. Germline CDR1 is MNHEY and CDR2 is SVGAGI. V trimming: 5 bases; J trimming: 0 bases; junction bases outside the gene matches: 5. CDR3 protein: CASSQGQGYQETQYF. The CDR3 nucleotides read TGTGCCAGCAGTCAAGGACAGGGCTACCAAGAGACCCAGTACTTC.

This rearrangement joins TRBV5-6 to TRBJ1-5; the D gene is possibly TRBD1 (5 bases). V was pared by 0 bases and J by 7 bases, with 14 bases between. Germline values: CDR1 SGHDT, CDR2 YYEEEE. The CDR3 is made up of 15 amino acids. The DNA of the CDR3 is TGTGCCAGCAGCTTGGCCCAGGGATCTTTCCAGCCCCAGCATTTT. Its protein is CASSLAQGSFQPQHF.

This sequence joins TRBV18 and TRBJ1-1; a possible D gene is TRBD1 (6 bases). Trimming cost V 0 bases and J 2 bases, with 10 bases left between them. The CDR3 is 15 amino acids. Per the germline V gene, CDR1 is KGHSH and CDR2 is LQKENI. The CDR3 DNA follows: TGTGCCAGCTCACCACCAGACAGGCCTAACACTGAAGCTTTCTTT. Its protein is CASSPPDRPNTEAFF.

The V gene is TRBV6-4, the J gene TRBJ2-1; 11 bases match TRBD2. The CDR3 runs to 15 residues. Germline CDR1 is MRHNA and CDR2 is SNTAGT. Trimming at V came to 5 bases and at J to 7 bases, leaving 7 bases not matched to a gene. The CDR3 loop is CASSKLAGAGNEQFF. Here the CDR3 DNA reads TGTGCCAGCAGTAAACTAGCGGGAGCGGGTAATGAGCAGTTCTTC.

The CDR3 here is CASSIGAPGEQYF. In DNA, the CDR3 is TGTGCCAGTAGTATAGGAGCCCCGGGCGAGCAGTACTTC. The chain carries TRBV19 and TRBJ2-7; D is unclear. This CDR3 spans 13 amino acids. Looked up from germline, CDR1 is LNHDA and CDR2 is SQIVND (reference sequence). Trimming took off 1 base at V and 6 bases at J, with 10 bases between the two ends.

The chain uses TRBV6-1 and TRBJ2-3, with D hard to call. The CDR3 is 16 residues long. CDR1 is MNHNS and CDR2 is SASEGT in the germline V gene. V was shortened by 2 bases and J by 3 bases, with 15 bases between the two germline ends. CDR3 protein: CASSEFGNLGTDTQYF. CDR3 bases: TGTGCCAGCAGTGAATTCGGTAATTTGGGGACAGATACGCAGTATTTT.

This chain joins TRBV2 and TRBJ1-1; no reliable D call. CDR1 and CDR2 (germline): SNHLY, FYNNEI. V shed 3 bases and J shed 0 bases, with 8 bases lying between them. The CDR3 spans 14 residues. This CDR3 reads CASSEAGMNTEAFF. CDR3 in DNA: TGTGCCAGCAGTGAGGCAGGCATGAACACTGAAGCTTTCTTT.

The chain uses TRBV11-2 and TRBJ1-3, with a possible D match to TRBD1 (5 bases). Trimming took 1 base from V and 8 from J, leaving 6 bases between them. The germline V gene encodes CDR1 SGHAT and CDR2 FQNNGV. This CDR3 comprises 12 residues. For the CDR3, the DNA is TGTGCCAGCAGCTTAGTGGGGGACACCATATATTTT. Protein: CASSLVGDTIYF.

This clone appeared a single time. This chain uses TRBV15 with TRBJ2-7, with D perhaps TRBD2 (7 bases). Between the trimmed V and J ends, which lost 6 bases and 3 bases, there was a span of 15 bases. The CDR3 is 14 residues long. The germline gives CDR1 LNHNV, CDR2 YYDKDF (reference sequence). The CDR3 DNA sequence: TGTGCCACCAGTAGGGGGGGACTGGGCTACGAGCAGTACTTC. Its protein is CATSRGGLGYEQYF.

V is TRBV5-1 and J is TRBJ1-4; the D is unclear. Trimming left V 6 bases short and J 3 bases short, with 9 bases between. CDR1 is SGHRS and CDR2 is YFSETQ in the germline V gene. The CDR3 covers 13 residues. The CDR3 nucleotides read TGCGCCAGCACCTCGGAATCTAATGAAAAACTGTTTTTT. Encoded protein: CASTSESNEKLFF.

This chain connects TRBV5-1 to TRBJ2-2; D unclear. The CDR3 runs 13 residues. CDR1 SGHRS and CDR2 YFSETQ come from the germline V gene. Trimming cost V 9 bases and J 2 bases, with 11 bases left between them. CDR3 protein: CAITELNTGELFF. The CDR3 DNA is TGCGCCATTACGGAGCTCAACACCGGGGAGCTGTTTTTT.

CDR3 protein: CASSPTVDSNQPQHF. CDR3 bases: TGCGCCAGCAGCCCGACAGTAGATAGCAATCAGCCCCAGCATTTT. The rearrangement joins TRBV4-1 to TRBJ1-5, with D tentatively TRBD1 (5 bases). CDR1 MGHRA and CDR2 YSYEKL come from the germline V gene. V gave up 4 bases and J gave up 0 bases, with 10 bases separating them. This CDR3 has 15 residues.

This chain joins TRBV9 and TRBJ2-4; D not resolved. CDR3 length: 13 residues. V was shortened by 1 base and J by 7 bases, with 9 bases between the two germline ends. Germline V gene sequence: CDR1 SGDLS, CDR2 YYNGEE. This chain's CDR3 is CASSVSHTNIQYF. CDR3 DNA sequence: TGTGCCAGCAGCGTAAGCCATACGAACATTCAGTACTTC.

Only a few counts were recorded for this clone. V gene TRBV27 combines with J gene TRBJ1-1; possible D gene TRBD1, 5 bases. The germline V and J ends were trimmed by 9 bases and 4 bases, with 21 bases remaining between them. Germline loops: CDR1 MNHEY, CDR2 SMNVEV (reference sequence). This CDR3 is built from 15 residues. CDR3 bases: TGTGCCAGTCATTGGGGCCCCGGAGGAGGCACTGAAGCTTTCTTT. Translating gives CASHWGPGGGTEAFF.

In this sample, this clone turned up a few times. The rearrangement links TRBV4-1 to TRBJ1-1; D call uncertain. This CDR3 has 15 amino acids. CDR1 MGHRA and CDR2 YSYEKL come from the germline V gene. V lost 0 bases, J lost 1 base, and 9 bases lay in between. The CDR3: CASSQDLGGNTEAFF. Here the CDR3 DNA reads TGCGCCAGCAGCCAAGATCTTGGAGGGAACACTGAAGCTTTCTTT.

The genes are TRBV7-2 and TRBJ2-2; D gene ambiguous. Between the trimmed V and J ends, which lost 5 bases and 7 bases, there was a span of 8 bases. This CDR3 comprises 12 residues. Germline CDR1 SGHTA, CDR2 FQGNSA. The chain's CDR3 is CASSVSVGELFF. CDR3 DNA: TGTGCCAGCAGCGTCTCGGTCGGGGAGCTGTTTTTT.

The table lists this clone with a few counts. The rearrangement uses TRBV9 and TRBJ2-3; 9 nucleotides align to TRBD1. The CDR3 extends over 15 amino acids. Per germline, CDR1 SGDLS and CDR2 YYNGEE. Trimming took 2 bases from V and 6 from J; bases not matched to a gene: 7. In DNA form, the CDR3 reads TGTGCCAGCAGCGTCATGGACAGGGGTCCCGATACGCAGTATTTT. Amino acid sequence: CASSVMDRGPDTQYF.

The chain recombines TRBV11-2 with TRBJ1-3; D is uncertain. Trimming removed 5 bases at V and 4 bases at J, with 6 bases between. Germline CDR1 reads SGHAT; CDR2 reads FQNNGV. CDR3 size: 12 residues. CDR3 sequence reads: CASSDSGNTIYF. The CDR3, as DNA: TGTGCCAGCAGCGATTCAGGAAACACCATATATTTT.